Listed below are T cell receptor beta chains from one sample, sequenced in a study of Ad26.COV2.S vaccination and SARS-CoV-2 variants. Measured with immunoSEQ multiplex PCR; TCRdb has only the in-frame clones, and not every one. The repertoire holds about 350,000 clones, with around nine tenths as singletons. The sequencing used peripheral blood, collected in a trial of Ad26.COV2.S vaccine versus placebo. Receptors originate from a person between 18 and 60 years old who received the Ad26.COV2.S COVID-19 vaccine or a placebo. The CDR3 runs from the conserved cysteine through the conserved F or W. A D gene is named only where the DNA matches it firmly. Rows give clone size only sometimes, using once, few, many, or a class for an expanded clone.

cdr3_length j_call v_call clone_size d_call cdr3_nt cdr3_aa
14 TRBJ1-5 TRBV6-5 . TRBD1 TGTGCCAGCAGTTGGGGGACAGGGGATCAGCCCCAGCATTTT CASSWGTGDQPQHF
17 TRBJ1-1 TRBV5-1 . TRBD1 TGCGCCAGCAGCTTGGTAGGGGGCGCACCTAAGAACACTGAAGCTTTCTTT CASSLVGGAPKNTEAFF
15 TRBJ2-1 TRBV15 few TRBD1 TGTGCCACCAGCACGGGACAGGGCATAAGCAATGAGCAGTTCTTC CATSTGQGISNEQFF
15 TRBJ1-2 TRBV6-5 . . TGTGCCAGCAGTTACTCGAAGTTACGTAACTATGGCTACACCTTC CASSYSKLRNYGYTF
16 TRBJ2-2 TRBV7-9 . . TGTGCCAGCAGCAGAGGGGATACCGCGAACACCGGGGAGCTGTTTTTT CASSRGDTANTGELFF
15 TRBJ2-3 TRBV11-3 . . TGTGCCAGCAGCTTAGGAATGCGGGCGGGAGATACGCAGTATTTT CASSLGMRAGDTQYF
15 TRBJ1-1 TRBV5-6 . TRBD1 TGTGCCAGCAGCTCCGGACAGGGGGTATCCACTGAAGCTTTCTTT CASSSGQGVSTEAFF
15 TRBJ2-3 TRBV28 . . TGTGCCAGCAGGCCGGGACGGTCGAACACAGATACGCAGTATTTT CASRPGRSNTDTQYF
17 TRBJ1-6 TRBV3-1/TRBV3-2 few . TGTGCCAGCAGCCAAGATATCGATTCCAGGGACGGGGATCCCCTCCACTTT CASSQDIDSRDGDPLHF
16 TRBJ2-2 TRBV7-9 . TRBD1 TGTGCCAGCAGCTCTGACAGGGGGCGTAGGACCGGGGAGCTGTTTTTT CASSSDRGRRTGELFF
17 TRBJ2-1 TRBV4-2 . TRBD2 TGTGCCAGCAGCCAACTTCTGCGGGGGGGCCTCCACAATGAGCAGTTCTTC CASSQLLRGGLHNEQFF
15 TRBJ2-1 TRBV18 . TRBD1 TGTGCCAGCTCACCGGAGGACAGGGCGTACAATGAGCAGTTCTTC CASSPEDRAYNEQFF
16 TRBJ2-7 TRBV29-1 . TRBD2 TGCAGCGTTACCCGGGGACTAGCGGGACGCTCCTACGAGCAGTACTTC CSVTRGLAGRSYEQYF
18 TRBJ2-4 TRBV19 . TRBD2 TGTGCCAGTAGTGTTAGCGGGGGGGACTTACTAGCCAAAAACATTCAGTACTTC CASSVSGGDLLAKNIQYF
14 TRBJ2-1 TRBV30 . . TGTGCCTGGAATCCCCAGAGCTCCTACAATGAGCAGTTCTTC CAWNPQSSYNEQFF
16 TRBJ1-2 TRBV2 . TRBD1 TGTGCCAGCAGTCAACACCTCCCGGGACAGGGTTTCGGCTACACCTTC CASSQHLPGQGFGYTF
14 TRBJ2-1 TRBV3-1/TRBV3-2 . . TGTGCCAGCAGCCATACAGGCCACGGTAATGAGCAGTTCTTC CASSHTGHGNEQFF
13 TRBJ1-1 TRBV25-1 . . TGTGCCAGCAGTGAATCGCTGGACACTGAAGCTTTCTTT CASSESLDTEAFF
14 TRBJ2-7 TRBV28 . . TGTGCCAGCAGCCCTGCGGGCTCGGACTACGAGCAGTACTTC CASSPAGSDYEQYF
13 TRBJ1-6 TRBV12-3/TRBV12-4 . TRBD1 TGTGCCAGCAGAACAGGGGCGGGTTCACCCCTCCACTTT CASRTGAGSPLHF
12 TRBJ2-1 TRBV12-3/TRBV12-4 once . TGTGCCAGCAGTTTATGGGAGACGGAGCAGTTCTTC CASSLWETEQFF
14 TRBJ2-7 TRBV9 . TRBD1 TGTGCCAGCAGCCGAAGCAGGGGGCATCACGAGCAGTACTTC CASSRSRGHHEQYF
11 TRBJ1-1 TRBV20-1 . . TGCAGTGCTAGCTTGGAAACTGAAGCTTTCTTT CSASLETEAFF
15 TRBJ1-5 TRBV11-2 few . TGTGCCAGCAGCTTATCAGTGGCCCTGGATCAGCCCCAGCATTTT CASSLSVALDQPQHF
14 TRBJ2-3 TRBV2 . TRBD2 TGTGCCAGCAGTAGCGGGAGGGCCCTAGATACGCAGTATTTT CASSSGRALDTQYF
16 TRBJ2-2 TRBV30 . TRBD1 TGTGCCTGGAGTATGGACAGGGCAAGCCTGGGCGGGGAGCTGTTTTTT CAWSMDRASLGGELFF
12 TRBJ2-7 TRBV29-1 . TRBD2 TGCAGCGTCAAAAGCGGGAGCAACGAGCAGTACTTC CSVKSGSNEQYF
13 TRBJ2-1 TRBV15 . . TGTGCCACCAGCGAGGGGACCTACAATGAGCAGTTCTTC CATSEGTYNEQFF
15 TRBJ2-1 TRBV7-9 . . TGTGCCAGCAGCTTACAGGGGAGCTCCTACAATGAGCAGTTCTTC CASSLQGSSYNEQFF
13 TRBJ2-1 TRBV4-1 . . TGCGCCAGCAGCCAAGTTTTCTTGGATGAGCAGTTCTTC CASSQVFLDEQFF
15 TRBJ1-5 TRBV5-4 few . TGTGCCAGCAGCCCTGGACCGGCGGGCAATCAGCCCCAGCATTTT CASSPGPAGNQPQHF
19 TRBJ1-6 TRBV4-3 . TRBD1 TGCGCCAGCAGCCAGTCAGGGGGCCCCGGCGTGCGGAGAAATTCACCCCTCCACTTT CASSQSGGPGVRRNSPLHF
12 TRBJ1-1 TRBV5-1 . . TGCGCCAGCAGCTTGGAAGGGACTGAAGCTTTCTTT CASSLEGTEAFF
15 TRBJ1-1 TRBV7-9 . TRBD1 TGTGCCAGCAGCGCTCCCGGACAGGGGGCGATCGAAGCTTTCTTT CASSAPGQGAIEAFF
17 TRBJ1-5 TRBV10-3 . . TGTGCCATCAGTGAGGATTTGATTACCCCAAGCAATCAGCCCCAGCATTTT CAISEDLITPSNQPQHF
15 TRBJ2-7 TRBV7-9 . TRBD2 TGTGCCAGCAGCTTAGGTAGCGGGGGGGACTACGAGCAGTACTTC CASSLGSGGDYEQYF
16 TRBJ2-1 TRBV5-6 . TRBD2 TGTGCCAGCAGCTTGAGGCTAGCGGGAGCTGATAATGAGCAGTTCTTC CASSLRLAGADNEQFF
15 TRBJ2-5 TRBV15 . . TGTGCCACCAGCAGAGCCAGCCTGCAGTCTCGGACCCAGTACTTC CATSRASLQSRTQYF
13 TRBJ1-1 TRBV12-3/TRBV12-4 . . TGTGCCAGCAGCCCAGGGGTCGACACTGAAGCTTTCTTT CASSPGVDTEAFF
14 TRBJ2-7 TRBV5-1 . TRBD1 TGCGCCAGCAGCTGGACAGGGGTGAGCGACGAGCAGTACTTC CASSWTGVSDEQYF
12 TRBJ1-2 TRBV24-1 . . TGTGCCACCATAACAGGGTACTATGGCTACACCTTC CATITGYYGYTF
17 TRBJ2-3 TRBV5-1 once . TGCGCCAGCAGCTTGGGGCTAGCCGCAGGGAACACAGATACGCAGTATTTT CASSLGLAAGNTDTQYF
15 TRBJ2-1 TRBV7-8 . . TGTGCCAGCAGCTTGTTTCGGAGCTCCTACAATGAGCAGTTCTTC CASSLFRSSYNEQFF
14 TRBJ1-1 TRBV10-1 . . TGCGCCAGCACCTTATGGGGGATGAACACTGAAGCTTTCTTT CASTLWGMNTEAFF
17 TRBJ2-1 TRBV6-1 . . TGTGCCAGCAGTGAAGCAGGCGGGACACTACTATACAATGAGCAGTTCTTC CASSEAGGTLLYNEQFF
16 TRBJ2-1 TRBV9 once TRBD2 TGTGCCAGCACCCTGGGGGCGGGGGGCTCCTACAATGAGCAGTTCTTC CASTLGAGGSYNEQFF
14 TRBJ2-7 TRBV6-1 . . TGTGCCAGCAGTGAATATGGGGTAATCTACGAGCAGTACTTC CASSEYGVIYEQYF
15 TRBJ1-1 TRBV19 . . TGTGCCAGTAGTATCTTTTTCCAGGGCGGCACTGAAGCTTTCTTT CASSIFFQGGTEAFF
19 TRBJ2-7 TRBV2 . . TGTGCCAGCAGTGAAGTACGCTTCGCGCGCCCCGCTAGAGAGTACGAGCAGTACTTC CASSEVRFARPAREYEQYF
11 TRBJ2-7 TRBV13 . . TGTGCCAGCAGCGTACGACTGGAGCAGTACTTC CASSVRLEQYF
16 TRBJ2-7 TRBV2 . TRBD2 TGTGCCAGCAGTGAACGGACTAGCGGGAGGTTGTACGAGCAGTACTTC CASSERTSGRLYEQYF
14 TRBJ1-2 TRBV7-2 . TRBD1 TGTGCCAGCAGCCCCGGGACAGAAAACTATGGCTACACCTTC CASSPGTENYGYTF
14 TRBJ2-7 TRBV12-5 . . TGTGCTAGTACGGCGTGGCGGGTCGGCGGAGAGCAGTACTTC CASTAWRVGGEQYF
18 TRBJ2-1 TRBV4-1 . . TGCGCCAGCAGCCAGGACCGACCGATCGAAAGCTCCTACAATGAGCAGTTCTTC CASSQDRPIESSYNEQFF